Detailed here is one TCR beta chain. The antigen remains unidentified. Each CDR3 protein is one row after TCRdb ran MiXCR on the reads. The table has roughly 990,000 distinct CDR3 sequences, roughly 30% seen once. These data belong to a study of T cell repertoires in cytomegalovirus infection. The overall study: Evidence of both CMV infection and a matching HLA type came from public TCR beta signatures. The study's findings and limits: Predominance within the ex vivo response was attributable to HLA-C-restricted CMV-specific TCR beta clonotypes.

V dropped 2 bases and J dropped 3 bases, with 11 bases sitting between them. Germline V gives CDR1 SEHNR, CDR2 FQNEAQ (reference sequence). The CDR3 has 15 amino acids. This sequence joins TRBV7-9 and TRBJ1-5; D not certain. The clonotype comes from a human donor in good health (CMV status not recorded). Some clones in this sample may be carry-over from other donors' samples. The sample in question was cultured CD8+ T cells from PBMCs, obtained from culture after CMV antigen stimulation. The CDR3 sequence: CASSLNGRNNQPQHF. The CDR3 DNA reads TGTGCCAGCAGCTTAAACGGCAGAAACAATCAGCCCCAGCATTTT.